The 21 T cell receptor beta chains reported below all come from one sample, sequenced in a study of T cells after yellow fever vaccination. TCRdb analysed the 5' RACE reads with MiXCR anew, one entry per CDR3 protein. This sample has about 630,000 distinct CDR3 sequences, with more than 9% found just once. Sequenced material: PBMCs, taken on the day of the yellow fever booster vaccination. The receptors shown here come from a man aged 25 to 40 who received the YFV17D yellow fever vaccine.

This clonotype came up a few times. The chain uses TRBV20-1 and TRBJ2-2; TRBD2 is a possible D gene (5 bases). Germline V CDR1 and CDR2: DFQATT, SNEGSKA (reference sequence). CDR3 length equals 13 residues. V gave up 4 bases and J gave up 1 base, with 7 bases separating them. CDR3 DNA sequence: TGCAGTGCTATACGGGAGAACACCGGGGAGCTGTTTTTT. It is translated as CSAIRENTGELFF.

This clonotype has more than one count but fewer than ten. The rearrangement uses TRBV6-5 and TRBJ2-1; D gene unclear. Trimming cost V 0 bases and J 7 bases, with 13 bases left between them. CDR1 is MNHEY and CDR2 is SVGAGI in the germline V gene. This CDR3 comprises 15 residues. CDR3 in amino acids: CASSYSPRSNNEQFF. CDR3 nucleotides: TGTGCCAGCAGTTACTCGCCTAGAAGTAATAATGAGCAGTTCTTC.

This clonotype was seen only a few times. V usage is TRBV4-3 and J usage is TRBJ1-1, with a tentative D call TRBD1 (5 bases). Germline assignment: CDR1 LGHNA and CDR2 YSLEER. The V and J ends lost 0 bases and 1 base respectively, with 9 bases between them. The CDR3 has 15 residues. In nucleotides, the CDR3 is TGCGCCAGCAGCCAAGATTTGGGGGGGAACACTGAAGCTTTCTTT. As protein: CASSQDLGGNTEAFF.

The chain uses TRBV5-1 and TRBJ2-3, with 11 bases identical to TRBD2. Germline V gene data show CDR1 as SGHRS and CDR2 as YFSETQ. J was trimmed by 2 bases and V by 4 bases; bases with no gene match: 3. The CDR3 contains 15 residues. CDR3 sequence reads: CASSGTSGNTDTQYF. The CDR3 DNA reads as TGCGCCAGCAGCGGGACTAGCGGAAACACAGATACGCAGTATTTT.

The gene calls are TRBV10-3 and TRBJ2-7, with D possibly TRBD1 on 5 matching bases. CDR3 length: 12 amino acids. Per the germline V gene, CDR1 is ENHRY and CDR2 is SYGVKD. The V end lost 4 bases, the J end lost 3 bases, and 7 bases lay between the germline ends. CDR3 DNA: TGTGCCATCAGTGGACAGAACTACGAGCAGTACTTC. This translates into CAISGQNYEQYF.

The table lists this clonotype with a few counts. The chain couples TRBV10-1 to TRBJ1-2; D might be TRBD1 (5 bases). Germline assignment: CDR1 WNHNN and CDR2 SYGVQD (reference sequence). The V gene lost 3 bases and the J gene lost 5 bases, with 10 bases spanning the gap. This CDR3 has 13 amino acids. The CDR3 bases are TGCGCCAGCAGTGAAGAGGGGTTGTATGGCTACACCTTC. Its protein is CASSEEGLYGYTF.

The CDR3 DNA follows: TGTGCCAGCAGCAAATCGGAGGGTTACACCGGGGAGCTGTTTTTT. Translating gives CASSKSEGYTGELFF. The rearrangement joins TRBV21-1 to TRBJ2-2; TRBD2, the table's D call, lacks a check against the DNA. TRBV21-1 is deemed a pseudogene. The CDR3 is 15 amino acids.

This clonotype was seen at least ten times. The chain recombines TRBV7-9 with TRBJ2-7; 7 bases line up with TRBD2. Germline assignment: CDR1 SEHNR and CDR2 FQNEAQ (reference sequence). This CDR3 is built from 16 residues. The J segment lost 5 bases and the V segment lost 4 bases, leaving 14 bases of the junction unmatched. The CDR3 sequence: CASSSLQLGAGNEQYF. Written as DNA, the CDR3 is TGTGCCAGCAGCTCCCTACAGCTGGGAGCGGGGAACGAGCAGTACTTC. Full variable domain (rest looked up from reference TRBV7-9 and TRBJ2-7): DTGVSQNPRHKITKRGQNVTFRCDPISEHNRLYWYRQTLGQGPEFLTYFQNEAQLEKSRLLSDRFSAERPKGSFSTLEIQRTEQGDSAMYLCASSSLQLGAGNEQYFGPGTRLTVT.

The table lists this clonotype with a few counts. The chain combines TRBV6-2 or TRBV6-3 with TRBJ2-7; TRBD1 agrees at 8 bases. The CDR3 is 16 amino acids. J lost 2 bases, V lost 5 bases, and 11 bases had no gene match. CDR1 and CDR2 (germline): MNHEY, SVGEGT. The CDR3 coding sequence is TGTGCCAGCAGTCCAACCCCCGTGGACAGGGCCTACGAGCAGTACTTC. It yields the protein CASSPTPVDRAYEQYF.

Only a few counts were recorded for this clonotype. This sequence joins TRBV28 and TRBJ2-7; D may be TRBD1 (6 bases). CDR3 length: 14 residues. Between the trimmed V and J ends, which lost 5 bases and 7 bases, there was a span of 18 bases. Germline V gene lookup returns CDR1 MDHEN and CDR2 SYDVKM. CDR3 nucleotide sequence: TGTGCCAGCAGTCCCCTAAGTGTGGGGGCTGAGCAGTACTTC. Amino acid sequence: CASSPLSVGAEQYF. Full variable domain (missing parts from reference TRBV28 and TRBJ2-7): DVKVTQSSRYLVKRTGEKVFLECVQDMDHENMFWYRQDPGLGLRLIYFSYDVKMKEKGDIPEGYSVSREKKERFSLILESASTNQTSMYLCASSPLSVGAEQYFGPGTRLTVT.

In this sample, this clonotype turned up many times. The chain joins TRBV7-2 to TRBJ2-7, with TRBD2 identical over 8 bases. The V gene's germline CDR1 is SGHTA and CDR2 FQGNSA. V trimming: 5 bases; J trimming: 6 bases; junction bases outside the gene matches: 12. CDR3 length: 15 residues. The CDR3 sequence is CASSTIRTSLSEQYF. The DNA of the CDR3 is TGTGCCAGCAGCACCATCCGGACTAGCTTGAGCGAGCAGTACTTC.

V and J are TRBV10-3 and TRBJ2-5; D remains unclear. Trimming shortened V by 2 bases and J by 4 bases, and 2 bases separated the two germline ends. The CDR3 extends over 11 amino acids. CDR1 ENHRY and CDR2 SYGVKD come from the germline V gene. CDR3 bases: TGTGCCATCAGTGAGGTAGAGACCCAGTACTTC. It yields the protein CAISEVETQYF.

The chain carries TRBV6-2 or TRBV6-3 and TRBJ2-7, with D possibly being TRBD2 (6 bases). This CDR3 contains 14 residues. With 7 bases removed from V and 2 bases from J, the gap between germline ends came to 15 bases. Germline CDR1 is MNHEY and CDR2 is SVGEGT. CDR3 coding DNA: TGTGCCAGCATCGGCGGGGCGGGACCCTACGAGCAGTACTTC. Residues: CASIGGAGPYEQYF.

The rearrangement joins TRBV5-1 to TRBJ2-3; D gene uncertain. The germline V gene encodes CDR1 SGHRS and CDR2 YFSETQ. The CDR3 is made up of 18 amino acids. The ends were cut back, 0 bases at V and 2 bases at J, with 19 bases in the middle. The CDR3 loop reads CASSLAAGYSYNTDTQYF. The CDR3 nucleotides are TGCGCCAGCAGCTTGGCGGCCGGCTACTCTTACAACACAGATACGCAGTATTTT.

This clonotype was seen only a few times. This CDR3 is CASSEGGHRVSDTQYF. In nucleotides, the CDR3 is TGTGCCAGCAGTGAAGGGGGGCACAGGGTGTCGGATACGCAGTATTTT. The chain combines TRBV25-1 with TRBJ2-3; tentatively, D is TRBD1 or TRBD2 (6 bases each). The ends were cut back, 2 bases at V and 6 bases at J, with 18 bases in the middle. The germline V gene encodes CDR1 MGHDK and CDR2 SYGVNS. This CDR3 has 16 residues.

The chain has TRBV11-2 and TRBJ2-7; TRBD1 agrees at 7 bases. V dropped 3 bases and J dropped 0; count of bases not matched to a gene: 14. The CDR3 length is 18 residues. Germline CDR1 SGHAT, CDR2 FQNNGV. The DNA of the CDR3 is TGTGCCAGCAGCTTTATTCGTGGACAGGAAGGGGACTCCTACGAGCAGTACTTC. Its protein is CASSFIRGQEGDSYEQYF.

This clonotype was seen more than once but under ten times. The chain is built from TRBV6-2 or TRBV6-3 and TRBJ2-1, with 8 bases fitting TRBD2. Trimming removed 1 base from V and 5 bases from J; junction bases left unmatched: 4. CDR1 and CDR2 (germline): MNHEY, SVGEGT. The CDR3 is made up of 15 amino acids. CDR3 DNA: TGTGCCAGCAGTTACTGGGGTAGCGGGAACAATGAGCAGTTCTTC. As protein: CASSYWGSGNNEQFF.

This clonotype has just a few counts. The chain is built from TRBV4-2 and TRBJ2-3, with D perhaps matching TRBD2 (5 bases). V lost 0 bases to trimming and J lost 2 bases, with 12 bases between them. The germline gives CDR1 LGHNA, CDR2 YNFKEQ. The CDR3 runs to 16 residues. CDR3 sequence reads: CASSQELGGPTDTQYF. As DNA, the CDR3 is TGTGCCAGCAGCCAAGAACTGGGCGGGCCCACAGATACGCAGTATTTT.

This sequence joins TRBV7-2 and TRBJ2-2, with unresolved D. The CDR3 has 15 residues. Trimming left V 0 bases short and J 0 bases short, with 5 bases between. Per the germline V gene, CDR1 is SGHTA and CDR2 is FQGNSA. The CDR3 region has the DNA TGTGCCAGCAGCTTAGCTATAACGAACACCGGGGAGCTGTTTTTT. Its translation: CASSLAITNTGELFF.

This clonotype was seen a handful of times. This chain uses TRBV28 with TRBJ2-3; 12 bases are shared with TRBD2. V lost 6 bases and J lost 5; bases outside the gene matches: 3. This CDR3 has 14 amino acids. Germline CDR1 MDHEN, CDR2 SYDVKM. Here the CDR3 DNA reads TGTGCCAGCAGACTAGCGGGAGGTTTAGATACGCAGTATTTT. Its translation is CASRLAGGLDTQYF.

This clonotype has a count of ten or more. This chain connects TRBV27 to TRBJ1-2; no clear D gene. The CDR3 covers 13 residues. Germline CDR1 and CDR2: MNHEY and SMNVEV (reference sequence). Trimming shortened V by 5 bases and J by 4 bases, and 11 bases separated the two germline ends. CDR3 in DNA: TGTGCCAGCAGTCACGGGCCCAGCTATGGCTACACCTTC. Protein: CASSHGPSYGYTF.